The present TCR beta chain was sequenced within a study of cytomegalovirus exposure and HLA in healthy donors. This CDR3 comprises 13 residues. CDR1 and CDR2 from the germline V gene are SEHNR and FQNEAQ (reference sequence). The V and J ends lost 3 bases and 4 bases respectively, with 7 bases between them. In the case of this clone: The identical CDR3 is also encoded by other nucleotide sequences in the sample.

Use of 60 Vbeta and 13 Jbeta primers characterized the PCR. Assay used: immunoSEQ multiplex PCR; TCRdb lists only in-frame clones, some missing. The table shows 140,000 to 150,000 clones, with 60% to 80% occurring only once. This sequence joins TRBV7-9 and TRBJ2-1; D may be TRBD1 (6 bases). The sample was PBMCs. This TCR derives from a male donor in good health and CMV-seronegative. The chain's CDR3 is CASSLDSYNEQFF. CDR3 DNA: TGTGCCAGCAGCTTGGACAGTTACAATGAGCAGTTCTTC.